Following are 14 T cell receptor beta chains from one sample sequenced in a study of blood T cell repertoires in COVID-19. TCRdb's copy holds only in-frame clones and misses some; the assay was immunoSEQ multiplex PCR. Of about 220,000 clones listed, 70% to 85% are singletons. Sequenced input: PBMCs or T cells enriched from blood (not recorded which). Receptor source: a woman aged 55-69 years who had recovered from COVID-19.

This chain's CDR3 is CASRPLTGTGGYEQYF. The CDR3 coding sequence is TGCGCCAGCCGGCCGCTAACCGGGACAGGGGGGTACGAGCAGTACTTC. This chain joins TRBV5-1 and TRBJ2-7; TRBD1 agrees at 11 bases. CDR1 and CDR2 from the germline V gene are SGHRS and YFSETQ. This CDR3 spans 16 amino acids. Trimming cost V 7 bases and J 4 bases; bases outside gene matches: 13.

This chain connects TRBV27 to TRBJ1-6; D is perhaps TRBD1 (6 bases). Germline-derived CDR1 and CDR2 are MNHEY and SMNVEV (reference sequence). The CDR3 is 14 amino acids. The V and J ends lost 3 bases and 9 bases respectively, with 12 bases between them. The CDR3 here is CASSFHRDGSPLHF. CDR3 sequence (DNA): TGTGCCAGCAGTTTCCACAGGGACGGTTCACCCCTCCACTTT.

V and J are TRBV7-9 and TRBJ2-5, with 8 bases fitting TRBD2. J gave up 9 bases and V 7 bases, and 4 bases lay outside the gene matches. CDR3 length: 11 residues. Germline V CDR1 and CDR2: SEHNR, FQNEAQ (reference sequence). CDR3 bases: TGTGCCAGCACCGACGGGGGGGCCCAGTACTTC. This sequence encodes CASTDGGAQYF.

This clone was observed once. This chain uses TRBV19 with TRBJ1-3; D gene ambiguous. The CDR3 is made up of 16 amino acids. Germline lookup yields CDR1 LNHDA and CDR2 SQIVND (reference sequence). The V gene lost 0 bases and the J gene lost 0 bases, with 9 bases spanning the gap. Written as DNA, the CDR3 is TGTGCCAGTAGTATAGACGTTACCTACTCTGGAAACACCATATATTTT. Translation gives CASSIDVTYSGNTIYF.

This chain joins TRBV3-1 (or the pseudogene TRBV3-2) and TRBJ1-2, with no clear D. Germline V gene data show CDR1 as LGHDT and CDR2 as YNNKEL (reference sequence). The CDR3 is made up of 14 amino acids. V lost 0 bases, J lost 3 bases, and 8 bases lay in between. CDR3 loop: CASSQDMGDYGYTF. CDR3 in DNA: TGTGCCAGCAGCCAAGATATGGGCGACTATGGCTACACCTTC.

V is TRBV18 and J is TRBJ2-1; 9 bases map to TRBD2. The germline gives CDR1 KGHSH, CDR2 LQKENI. The junction had 5 bases not matched to a gene; V was cut back by 0 bases and J by 8 bases. The CDR3 runs 15 residues. CDR3 residues: CASSPPGLARHEQFF. The CDR3 DNA reads TGTGCCAGCTCACCACCGGGACTAGCTAGGCATGAGCAGTTCTTC.

The CDR3 bases are TGTGCCAGCCAATATTCAAGGGCCGGGGGGCAAAGCGAAAAACTGTTTTTT. Its translation: CASQYSRAGGQSEKLFF. The V and J genes are TRBV2 and TRBJ1-4; tentatively, D is TRBD1 (6 bases). The germline V and J ends were trimmed by 8 bases and 8 bases, with 27 bases remaining between them. CDR3 length: 17 residues. Germline values: CDR1 SNHLY, CDR2 FYNNEI.

The V gene is TRBV4-3, the J gene TRBJ1-1, with D possibly matching TRBD1 (5 bases). V gave up 1 base and J gave up 2 bases, with 14 bases separating them. CDR3 length equals 16 residues. Germline CDR1 and CDR2: LGHNA and YSLEER. The CDR3 region is CASSQGGGTVNTEAFF. DNA of the CDR3: TGCGCCAGCAGCCAAGGGGGGGGGACGGTCAACACTGAAGCTTTCTTT.

The V call is TRBV7-3, the J call TRBJ2-2; D is perhaps TRBD2 (6 bases). CDR1 and CDR2 from the germline V gene are SGHTA and FQGTGA. The V and J ends lost 4 bases and 0 bases respectively, with 12 bases between them. The CDR3 has 16 amino acids. The CDR3 reads CASSSGGSPNTGELFF. DNA of the CDR3: TGTGCCAGCAGCTCCGGAGGGTCACCGAACACCGGGGAGCTGTTTTTT.

CDR3 DNA: TGCGCCAGCAGCTTGGCCATGGGGGCGGCGACCGGGGAGCTGTTTTTT. It translates to CASSLAMGAATGELFF. V usage is TRBV5-1 and J usage is TRBJ2-2; D may be TRBD1 (6 bases). CDR3 length equals 16 residues. Germline V gene lookup returns CDR1 SGHRS and CDR2 YFSETQ. V was shortened by 0 bases and J by 5 bases, with 14 bases between the two germline ends.

The rearrangement links TRBV11-1 to TRBJ2-1; 9 nucleotides agree with TRBD2. In germline, CDR1 is SGHAT, CDR2 FQDESV (reference sequence). Trimming removed 1 base from V and 9 bases from J; junction bases left unmatched: 10. The CDR3 runs 16 residues. The CDR3 here is CASSLGGASGKGEQFF. The CDR3 bases are TGTGCCAGCAGCTTAGGAGGGGCTAGCGGGAAGGGTGAGCAGTTCTTC.

The CDR3 DNA reads TGCGCCGCCAGACAAATTCGGCTCGCCGGGGAGCTGTTTTTT. Protein: CAARQIRLAGELFF. This chain connects TRBV10-2 to TRBJ2-2; D gene ambiguous. Looked up from germline, CDR1 is WSHSY and CDR2 is SAAADI. CDR3 length equals 14 residues. V was cut by 11 bases and J by 6 bases, with 19 bases left in between.

The J gene is TRBJ2-3, the V gene TRBV20-1; TRBD2 might be the D (5 bases). CDR1 is DFQATT and CDR2 is SNEGSKA in the germline V gene (reference sequence). V was shortened by 6 bases and J by 7 bases, with 11 bases between the two germline ends. The CDR3 is 11 residues long. CDR3 sequence: CSAGVGNTQYF. The CDR3 DNA reads TGCAGTGCCGGGGTCGGAAATACGCAGTATTTT.

The rearrangement joins TRBV27 to TRBJ2-1, with TRBD1 matching over 9 bases. The germline V gene encodes CDR1 MNHEY and CDR2 SMNVEV (reference sequence). CDR3 length: 16 amino acids. J lost 1 base, V lost 4 bases, and 5 bases had no gene match. This CDR3 reads CASSSLGTGSYNEQFF. The CDR3 bases are TGTGCCAGCAGTTCCCTAGGGACAGGGTCCTACAATGAGCAGTTCTTC.